Following are 27 T cell receptor beta chains from one sample sequenced in a study of identical twins. From the 5' RACE reads, TCRdb called clonotypes with MiXCR, one entry per CDR3 protein. The sample records about 190,000 distinct CDR3 sequences, approximately 16% being singletons. These data also featured in a second study, about T cells expressing NK-cell markers.

Sequencing input: CD8+ T cells sorted from blood. The receptor source for this set is a young woman in good health.

The chain combines TRBV7-2 with TRBJ2-1; 7 bases line up with TRBD2. Germline trimming cut 3 bases from V and 9 bases from J; bases unmatched to any gene: 5. Germline CDR1 reads SGHTA; CDR2 reads FQGNSA. This CDR3 contains 13 residues. CDR3 DNA sequence: TGTGCCAGCAGCTTCCCTCTAGCGGCTGAGCAGTTCTTC. Protein sequence: CASSFPLAAEQFF.

The chain couples TRBV6-5 to TRBJ2-3; D is perhaps TRBD1 or TRBD2 (6 bases each). CDR1 and CDR2 (germline): MNHEY, SVGAGI. V lost 0 bases and J 0 bases, leaving 13 bases between the germline ends. The CDR3 length is 17 residues. The CDR3 DNA is TGTGCCAGCAGTTACTCGGCAAGGGGGGCAAGCACAGATACGCAGTATTTT. Its translation: CASSYSARGASTDTQYF.

This clonotype occurred a few times. V and J are TRBV20-1 and TRBJ1-1, with 7 positions matching TRBD1. V lost 4 bases to trimming and J lost 5 bases; unmatched junction nucleotides: 13. CDR3 length equals 15 residues. Germline V gene data show CDR1 as DFQATT and CDR2 as SNEGSKA (reference sequence). The CDR3 DNA reads TGCAGTGCTATTATACCCGACAGGGCGGGTACTGAAGCTTTCTTT. As protein: CSAIIPDRAGTEAFF.

The sample holds a few counts of this clonotype. This chain uses TRBV9 with TRBJ2-1, with TRBD2 matching 13 bases. CDR3 length: 16 amino acids. V was pared by 0 bases and J by 7 bases, with 4 bases of the junction left unmatched. The V gene's germline CDR1 is SGDLS and CDR2 YYNGEE. CDR3 DNA sequence: TGTGCCAGCAGCGTAGGGACTAGCGGGGGTCGGAATGAGCAGTTCTTC. Amino acid sequence: CASSVGTSGGRNEQFF.

The chain has TRBV16 and TRBJ2-2, with 7 bases lining up with TRBD2. The length of the CDR3 is 19 residues. J was trimmed by 0 bases and V by 0 bases; bases with no gene match: 10. CDR1 KGHSY and CDR2 FQNENV come from the germline V gene. CDR3 loop: CASSQSWREKLTNTGELFF. CDR3 DNA: TGTGCCAGCAGCCAATCATGGCGGGAGAAACTAACGAACACCGGGGAGCTGTTTTTT.

This clonotype was observed a few times. The chain is built from TRBV12-3 or TRBV12-4 and TRBJ2-1, with 11 bases fitting TRBD1. Germline trimming cut 3 bases from V and 7 bases from J; bases unmatched to any gene: 2. This CDR3 is 14 amino acids long. CDR3 sequence reads: CASSFGTGGNEQFF. The CDR3 DNA is TGTGCCAGCAGTTTTGGGACAGGGGGAAATGAGCAGTTCTTC.

In this sample, this clonotype turned up a few times. The chain has TRBV29-1 and TRBJ2-1; possibly TRBD2 for D (6 bases). V lost 8 bases and J 9 bases, leaving 11 bases between the germline ends. The CDR3 loop spans 10 amino acids. Germline loops: CDR1 SQVTM, CDR2 ANQGSEA. The CDR3 loop is CSTRLGEQFF. The CDR3 bases are TGCAGCACCCGACTAGGTGAGCAGTTCTTC.

The V and J genes are TRBV13 and TRBJ2-2, with D tentatively TRBD1 or TRBD2 (6 bases each). CDR3 size: 15 residues. V gave up 3 bases and J gave up 4 bases, with 12 bases separating them. The germline V gene has CDR1 PRHDT and CDR2 FYEKMQ (reference sequence). The CDR3 DNA reads as TGTGCCAGCAGCTTTAACGGGGGCGGCACCGGGGAGCTGTTTTTT. It encodes CASSFNGGGTGELFF.

J is TRBJ2-7 and V is TRBV10-2, with D perhaps matching TRBD1 or TRBD2 (5 bases each). Trimming removed 4 bases from V and 6 bases from J, with 19 bases in between. The V gene's germline CDR1 is WSHSY and CDR2 SAAADI. CDR3 size: 15 residues. CDR3 nucleotide sequence: TGCGCCAGCAGTGCCGTGCCCGGGACCCCCCGCGAGCAGTACTTC. Encoded protein: CASSAVPGTPREQYF.

In its sample, this clonotype was seen many times. The chain has TRBV6-5 and TRBJ2-1, with TRBD1 identical over 7 bases. Germline trimming cut 5 bases from V and 6 bases from J; bases unmatched to any gene: 1. The CDR3 totals 12 residues. From germline, CDR1 is MNHEY and CDR2 SVGAGI. CDR3: CASSRDSNEQFF. The DNA for the CDR3 is TGTGCCAGCAGTAGGGACAGCAATGAGCAGTTCTTC.

The chain uses TRBV5-6 and TRBJ2-5; TRBD1 matches 8 bases. This CDR3 spans 14 amino acids. Germline loops: CDR1 SGHDT, CDR2 YYEEEE. The V segment lost 3 bases and the J segment 4 bases; nucleotides outside the gene matches: 5. CDR3 amino acids: CASSYGQGVETQYF. CDR3 coding DNA: TGTGCCAGCAGCTATGGACAGGGTGTAGAGACCCAGTACTTC. The full variable domain, its missing parts supplied by reference TRBV5-6 and TRBJ2-5, is DAGVTQSPTHLIKTRGQQVTLRCSPKSGHDTVSWYQQALGQGPQFIFQYYEEEERQRGNFPDRFSGHQFPNYSSELNVNALLLGDSALYLCASSYGQGVETQYFGPGTRLLVL.

The CDR3 here is CASSRGQGPSYEQYF. In DNA form, the CDR3 reads TGTGCCAGCAGCCGGGGACAGGGTCCCTCCTACGAGCAGTACTTC. The chain recombines TRBV7-7 with TRBJ2-7; 9 bases agree with TRBD1. The germline gives CDR1 SSHAT, CDR2 FNYEAQ (reference sequence). The junction had 5 bases not matched to a gene; V was cut back by 5 bases and J by 0 bases. The CDR3 runs 15 residues.

The V gene is TRBV29-1, the J gene TRBJ2-7, with a possible D match to TRBD2 (6 bases). Germline-derived CDR1 and CDR2 are SQVTM and ANQGSEA. V lost 3 bases and J lost 5, with 14 bases in between. The CDR3 runs to 13 residues. The CDR3 DNA is TGCAGCGTTGACGGAGGGACCGCCGACGAGCAGTACTTC. Translation gives CSVDGGTADEQYF.

There are a few counts of this clonotype. The CDR3 DNA reads TGTGCCAGCAGCTTAGCTGGGGGGCACACTGAAGCTTTCTTT. This encodes CASSLAGGHTEAFF. The rearrangement links TRBV7-8 to TRBJ1-1, with D maybe TRBD1 (6 bases). Germline V gene sequence: CDR1 SGHVS, CDR2 FQNEAQ. CDR3 size: 14 residues. Trimming took 0 bases from V and 3 from J, leaving 8 bases between them.

V usage is TRBV7-9 and J usage is TRBJ1-1; D perhaps matches TRBD1 (5 bases). The CDR3 consists of 15 residues. V lost 5 bases and J 0 bases, leaving 13 bases between the germline ends. Germline V lookup: CDR1 SEHNR, CDR2 FQNEAQ (reference sequence). CDR3 in amino acids: CASSPAMGVNTEAFF. The DNA for the CDR3 is TGTGCCAGCAGCCCAGCAATGGGGGTGAACACTGAAGCTTTCTTT.

This clonotype was found many times. The gene calls are TRBV4-2 and TRBJ2-3; 7 bases fit TRBD2. The germline gives CDR1 LGHNA, CDR2 YNFKEQ. Trimming cost V 0 bases and J 0 bases; bases outside gene matches: 3. This CDR3 is built from 16 residues. As DNA, the CDR3 is TGTGCCAGCAGCCAAGAAGGCGGGGGAAGCACAGATACGCAGTATTTT. Protein: CASSQEGGGSTDTQYF.

V gene TRBV7-2 combines with J gene TRBJ2-5; 14 bases fit TRBD2. V shed 5 bases, J shed 5 bases, and the junction held 4 bases outside the gene matches. Germline CDR1 SGHTA, CDR2 FQGNSA. This CDR3 is 15 amino acids long. The CDR3 loop is CASSPGTSGSETQYF. The CDR3 DNA is TGTGCCAGCAGCCCGGGGACTAGCGGGAGTGAGACCCAGTACTTC.

The rearrangement joins TRBV20-1 to TRBJ1-1; 7 bases are a match to TRBD1. V was pared by 3 bases and J by 3 bases, with 16 bases of the junction left unmatched. This CDR3 spans 17 amino acids. From germline, CDR1 is DFQATT and CDR2 SNEGSKA (reference sequence). CDR3 amino acids: CSARPDRWTSLYTEAFF. The CDR3 DNA reads TGCAGTGCTAGGCCGGACAGGTGGACTAGTTTGTACACTGAAGCTTTCTTT.

J is TRBJ2-7 and V is TRBV5-1, with 12 positions matching TRBD2. With V trimmed by 1 base and J by 5 bases, 7 bases remained unmatched. The CDR3 covers 16 residues. CDR1 is SGHRS, CDR2 YFSETQ, per germline. The CDR3 is CASSLLTSGSSHEQYF. The CDR3 region has the DNA TGCGCCAGCAGCTTGTTGACTAGCGGGAGTAGCCACGAGCAGTACTTC.

This clonotype was counted a few times. The chain combines TRBV6-2 or TRBV6-3 with TRBJ2-3; 13 nucleotides match TRBD2. The trim removed 2 bases at V and 4 bases at J, leaving 15 bases unmatched. Germline V gene sequence: CDR1 MNHEY, CDR2 SVGEGT. The CDR3 has 20 residues. The CDR3 DNA is TGTGCCAGCAGTTACCAACCGGGACTAGCGGGACCCTTTGGTGCAGATACGCAGTATTTT. It is translated as CASSYQPGLAGPFGADTQYF.

The sample holds a few counts of this clonotype. V gene TRBV6-1 combines with J gene TRBJ2-7; D not certain. Germline CDR1 is MNHNS and CDR2 is SASEGT. V shed 7 bases and J shed 2 bases, with 21 bases lying between them. CDR3 length: 16 amino acids. CDR3 region: CASNPILTTLAYEQYF. In DNA, the CDR3 is TGTGCCAGCAACCCTATCTTAACAACCCTAGCCTACGAGCAGTACTTC.

This clonotype has at least ten counts. V is TRBV6-4 and J is TRBJ2-7; TRBD1 aligns across 8 bases. With 0 bases clipped from V and 6 bases from J, the junction kept 4 bases outside the gene matches. Germline V gives CDR1 MRHNA, CDR2 SNTAGT. The CDR3 is made up of 14 amino acids. The CDR3 protein is CASSDSVTGGEQYF. The DNA for the CDR3 is TGTGCCAGCAGTGACTCGGTTACAGGGGGCGAGCAGTACTTC.

This clonotype was recorded at least ten times. One junction end does not reproduce the germline sequence, and a read error may be involved. This sequence joins TRBV5-1 and TRBJ2-7; 7 nucleotides match TRBD2. Germline values: CDR1 SGHRS, CDR2 YFSETQ. CDR3 length equals 14 residues. The CDR3 region is CASSLVAGAYEQYF. The CDR3 DNA reads TGTGCCAGCAGCTTAGTGGCGGGGGCCTACGAGCAGTACTTC. Together with reference TRBV5-1 and TRBJ2-7, the CDR3 gives the full variable domain: KAGVTQTPRYLIKTRGQQVTLSCSPISGHRSVSWYQQTPGQGLQFLFEYFSETQRNKGNFPGRFSGRQFSNSRSEMNVSTLELGDSALYLCASSLVAGAYEQYFGPGTRLTVT.

This clonotype came up many times. The rearrangement links TRBV5-1 to TRBJ2-3; no definite D call. The V gene's germline CDR1 is SGHRS and CDR2 YFSETQ. The CDR3 runs 16 residues. With 0 bases removed from V and 0 bases from J, the gap between germline ends came to 11 bases. The CDR3 coding sequence is TGCGCCAGCAGCTTGGAGACACGACCTAGCACAGATACGCAGTATTTT. Translating gives CASSLETRPSTDTQYF.

This clonotype was seen a handful of times. This rearrangement joins TRBV20-1 to TRBJ2-5; tentatively, D is TRBD2 (6 bases). The CDR3 covers 15 residues. CDR1 is DFQATT, CDR2 SNEGSKA, per germline (reference sequence). V shed 3 bases and J shed 2 bases, with 16 bases lying between them. In DNA form, the CDR3 reads TGCAGTGCTAGGGGGCAGAGGGCGGGACAAGAGACCCAGTACTTC. Protein sequence: CSARGQRAGQETQYF.

This clonotype turned up a few times. The chain combines TRBV25-1 with TRBJ1-4; the D is unclear. The CDR3 extends over 11 amino acids. The V and J ends lost 4 bases and 10 bases respectively, with 7 bases between them. Per germline, CDR1 MGHDK and CDR2 SYGVNS. CDR3 nucleotides: TGTGCCAGCAGTGGGGGTGCAAAACTGTTTTTT. Protein: CASSGGAKLFF.

The chain is built from TRBV12-3 or TRBV12-4 and TRBJ2-7, with D maybe TRBD1 (5 bases). This CDR3 contains 14 residues. V lost 3 bases to trimming and J lost 5 bases, with 14 bases between them. The CDR3 nucleotides are TGTGCCAGCAGTTTTTCAGGGTCCAGCAACGAGCAGTACTTC. This gives the protein CASSFSGSSNEQYF.